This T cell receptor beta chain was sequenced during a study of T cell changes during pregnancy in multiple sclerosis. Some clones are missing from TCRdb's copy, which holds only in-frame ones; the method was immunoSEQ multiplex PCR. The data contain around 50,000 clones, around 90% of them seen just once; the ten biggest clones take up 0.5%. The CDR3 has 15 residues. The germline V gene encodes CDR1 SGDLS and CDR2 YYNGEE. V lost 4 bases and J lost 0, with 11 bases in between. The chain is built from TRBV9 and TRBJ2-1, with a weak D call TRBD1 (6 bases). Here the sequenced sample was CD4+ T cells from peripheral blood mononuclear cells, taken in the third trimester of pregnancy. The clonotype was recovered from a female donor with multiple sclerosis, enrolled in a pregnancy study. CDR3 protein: CASSSTGPSYNEQFF. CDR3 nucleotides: TGTGCCAGCAGCAGCACAGGGCCCTCCTACAATGAGCAGTTCTTC.